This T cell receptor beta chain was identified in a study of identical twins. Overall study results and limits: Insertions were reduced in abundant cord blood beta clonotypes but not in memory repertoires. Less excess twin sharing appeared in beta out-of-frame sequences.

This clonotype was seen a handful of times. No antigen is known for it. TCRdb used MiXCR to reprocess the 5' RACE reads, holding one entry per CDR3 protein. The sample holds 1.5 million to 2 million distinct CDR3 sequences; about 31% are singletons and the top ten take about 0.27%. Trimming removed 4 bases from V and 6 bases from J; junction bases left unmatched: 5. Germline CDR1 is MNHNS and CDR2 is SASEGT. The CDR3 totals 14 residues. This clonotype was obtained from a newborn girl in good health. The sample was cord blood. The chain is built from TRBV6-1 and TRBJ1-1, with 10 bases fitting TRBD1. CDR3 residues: CASSGRDRGPEAFF. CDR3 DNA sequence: TGTGCCAGCAGTGGGCGAGACAGGGGGCCTGAAGCTTTCTTT.